The 15 T cell receptor beta chains below come from one sample, sequenced in a study of regulatory T cells in long-lasting Graves disease. Time point given: newly diagnosed GD, antithyroid drugs for less than 3 months. Researchers made the TCR library from RNA that was extracted from PBMCs. iRepertoire HTBI primers and Arm-PCR of CDR3 regions built TCR beta libraries. TCRdb reprocessed the multiplex PCR reads with MiXCR, giving one entry per CDR3 protein. The sample holds about 470,000 distinct CDR3 sequences, around 15% seen once. These records were also assigned to another study, of T cells in Graves' hyperthyroidism and ophthalmopathy.

Sequencing was performed on peripheral blood mononuclear cells (PBMCs), taken at new diagnosis, from a patient treated with antithyroid drugs. All receptors derive from a man aged 35-49 years with Graves disease.

V and J are TRBV7-9 and TRBJ2-1, with 11 bases identical to TRBD1. The CDR3 is 17 residues long. Per germline, CDR1 SEHNR and CDR2 FQNEAQ (reference sequence). V shed 5 bases, J shed 7 bases, and the junction held 13 bases outside the gene matches. The CDR3 region is CASSLAAPGQGENEQFF. The CDR3 DNA is TGTGCCAGCAGCCTCGCTGCCCCGGGACAGGGGGAAAATGAGCAGTTCTTC.

This clonotype has at least ten counts. The chain couples TRBV7-9 to TRBJ2-3; D gene ambiguous. This CDR3 is built from 15 residues. The germline V gene has CDR1 SEHNR and CDR2 FQNEAQ (reference sequence). V dropped 5 bases and J dropped 0 bases, with 12 bases sitting between them. CDR3 nucleotides: TGTGCCAGCAGCCCCACCTGGGGTAGCACAGATACGCAGTATTTT. It translates to CASSPTWGSTDTQYF.

This clonotype was recorded many times. This sequence joins TRBV5-1 and TRBJ2-5, with D possibly being TRBD2 (6 bases). This CDR3 is 17 amino acids long. Trimming pared 0 bases from V and 4 bases from J, leaving 19 bases between. From germline, CDR1 is SGHRS and CDR2 YFSETQ. The CDR3 sequence is CASSLAEWPSGLETQYF. The CDR3 nucleotides are TGCGCCAGCAGCTTGGCCGAGTGGCCCAGCGGGCTAGAGACCCAGTACTTC.

This clonotype was counted only a few times. The chain employs TRBV6-1 and TRBJ2-7; D gene ambiguous. The V end lost 2 bases, the J end lost 2 bases, and 7 bases lay between the germline ends. The germline gives CDR1 MNHNS, CDR2 SASEGT. The CDR3 has 13 amino acids. The CDR3 region is CASSERYAYEQYF. The CDR3, as DNA: TGTGCCAGCAGTGAAAGGTACGCCTACGAGCAGTACTTC.

This chain connects TRBV29-1 to TRBJ2-1; 8 bases map to TRBD1. V lost 6 bases and J lost 4; bases outside the gene matches: 8. Germline-derived CDR1 and CDR2 are SQVTM and ANQGSEA. The CDR3 has 14 amino acids. CDR3 residues: CSVETGVGYNEQFF. In DNA, the CDR3 is TGCAGCGTCGAGACAGGGGTAGGATACAATGAGCAGTTCTTC.

This clonotype was recorded at least ten times. The CDR3, as DNA: TGTGCCACCAGGCGGGACAGGGTCGAACACGAGCAGTACTTC. Its protein is CATRRDRVEHEQYF. This sequence joins TRBV15 and TRBJ2-7; 9 bases are a match to TRBD1. The ends lost 6 bases at V and 5 bases at J; junction bases unmatched: 8. CDR1 and CDR2 (germline): LNHNV, YYDKDF (reference sequence). The CDR3 consists of 14 residues.

This clonotype was observed a few times. The chain joins TRBV7-3 to TRBJ2-2; TRBD2 agrees at 11 bases. V shed 5 bases, J shed 5 bases, and the junction held 7 bases outside the gene matches. The CDR3 is 16 residues long. Germline V lookup: CDR1 SGHTA, CDR2 FQGTGA. The CDR3 bases are TGTGCCAGCAGCCCGACTAGCGGGAAATTAACCGGGGAGCTGTTTTTT. Amino acids: CASSPTSGKLTGELFF. Using reference TRBV7-3 and TRBJ2-2 for the parts outside the CDR3, the full variable domain is GAGVSQTPSNKVTEKGKYVELRCDPISGHTALYWYRQSLGQGPEFLIYFQGTGAADDSGLPNDRFFAVRPEGSVSTLKIQRTERGDSAVYLCASSPTSGKLTGELFFGEGSRLTVL.

The chain is built from TRBV20-1 and TRBJ2-5, with D possibly called TRBD1 or TRBD2 (5 bases each). Trimming shortened V by 2 bases and J by 7 bases, and 17 bases separated the two germline ends. The germline V gene encodes CDR1 DFQATT and CDR2 SNEGSKA (reference sequence). This CDR3 comprises 14 residues. The CDR3 loop is CSARPTGRLGTQYF. The CDR3 bases are TGCAGTGCTAGACCGACGGGGCGACTTGGGACCCAGTACTTC.

Details on this clonotype: The junction departs from the called germline gene at one end, perhaps through a read error. V and J are TRBV12-3 or TRBV12-4 and TRBJ2-3; 14 nucleotides align to TRBD2. The CDR3 contains 11 residues. For the CDR3, the DNA is TGTGCCAGCAGGGGGACTAGCGGGAGAAATTTT. Amino acids: CASRGTSGRNF.

This clonotype was counted between two and nine times. The chain is built from TRBV20-1 and TRBJ2-1; TRBD2 aligns across 10 bases. Germline V gene lookup returns CDR1 DFQATT and CDR2 SNEGSKA (reference sequence). This CDR3 is 21 amino acids long. V shed 0 bases, J shed 0 bases, and the junction held 17 bases outside the gene matches. The CDR3 here is CSARDMRLAGTNPSSYNEQFF. The CDR3 region has the DNA TGCAGTGCTAGAGATATGCGACTAGCGGGCACAAATCCGAGCTCCTACAATGAGCAGTTCTTC.

This clonotype was counted many times. The chain uses TRBV6-1 and TRBJ2-3; 10 bases are shared with TRBD2. This CDR3 is 15 amino acids long. The junction had 14 bases not matched to a gene; V was cut back by 9 bases and J by 8 bases. CDR1 and CDR2 (germline): MNHNS, SASEGT. The CDR3 loop reads CARVPKREGSATQYF. In DNA form, the CDR3 reads TGTGCCAGAGTCCCGAAGCGGGAGGGCTCTGCTACGCAGTATTTT.

The table lists this clonotype with many counts. The V call is TRBV6-1, the J call TRBJ2-7; D is perhaps TRBD1 or TRBD2 (5 bases each). Trimming stripped 3 bases from V and 2 bases from J, with 14 bases between. Germline V gives CDR1 MNHNS, CDR2 SASEGT. The CDR3 spans 15 residues. This CDR3 is CASSEVSGGTYEQYF. The CDR3 bases are TGTGCCAGCAGTGAGGTCAGTGGGGGTACCTACGAGCAGTACTTC.

This clonotype has more than one count but fewer than ten. This chain connects TRBV27 to TRBJ2-7; possibly TRBD1 for D (6 bases). The CDR3 totals 17 residues. The germline gives CDR1 MNHEY, CDR2 SMNVEV (reference sequence). The ends were cut back, 5 bases at V and 3 bases at J, with 23 bases in the middle. The CDR3: CASSPAVGARVIYEQYF. The CDR3 region has the DNA TGTGCCAGCAGTCCGGCGGTGGGGGCTAGAGTTATCTACGAGCAGTACTTC.

This clonotype has at least ten counts. The genes are TRBV20-1 and TRBJ2-1, with TRBD2 matching over 11 bases. Unmatched junction bases numbered 13, after V lost 2 bases and J lost 1 base. Germline CDR1 DFQATT, CDR2 SNEGSKA (reference sequence). The CDR3 is 19 residues long. CDR3 in amino acids: CSARKGLAGGRVSYNEQFF. CDR3 in DNA: TGCAGTGCTAGAAAAGGGCTAGCGGGAGGTCGGGTTTCCTACAATGAGCAGTTCTTC.

This clonotype was observed at least ten times. The chain couples TRBV20-1 to TRBJ2-1, with 9 bases fitting TRBD1. Trimming took 5 bases from V and 4 from J; bases not matched to a gene: 9. The length of the CDR3 is 15 residues. Germline V gene data show CDR1 as DFQATT and CDR2 as SNEGSKA (reference sequence). The CDR3 loop reads CSAPTTGGVYNEQFF. CDR3 in DNA: TGCAGTGCTCCAACGACAGGGGGGGTTTACAATGAGCAGTTCTTC.